Listed below are T cell receptor beta chains from one sample, sequenced in a study of Ad26.COV2.S vaccination and SARS-CoV-2 variants. Some clones are missing from TCRdb's copy, which holds only in-frame ones; the method was immunoSEQ multiplex PCR. This table holds about 400,000 clones, roughly 90% found once. The sequences come from peripheral blood, collected in a trial of Ad26.COV2.S vaccine versus placebo. Receptors were obtained from a person between 18 and 60 years old who received the Ad26.COV2.S COVID-19 vaccine or a placebo. Each CDR3 is given with its conserved first and last residue. Not every row has a clone size; where given, it reads once, few, many or a size class.

cdr3_aa: CASTSASLVQYF
v_call: TRBV30
j_call: TRBJ2-7
cdr3_length: 12
clone_size: few

cdr3_aa: CASSLSLGSDTQYF
v_call: TRBV28
j_call: TRBJ2-3
cdr3_length: 14
clone_size: NA

cdr3_aa: CASSIPLADYARANTGELFF
v_call: TRBV19
j_call: TRBJ2-2
cdr3_length: 20
clone_size: NA

cdr3_aa: CASSLDGRQPQHF
v_call: TRBV12-3/TRBV12-4
j_call: TRBJ1-5
cdr3_length: 13
clone_size: NA

cdr3_aa: CASRTGPNTEAFF
v_call: TRBV5-1
j_call: TRBJ1-1
cdr3_length: 13
clone_size: few

cdr3_aa: CASSLGGIGPEAFF
v_call: TRBV7-9
j_call: TRBJ1-1
cdr3_length: 14
clone_size: NA

cdr3_aa: CAWSQPRLEGHNEQFF
v_call: TRBV30
j_call: TRBJ2-1
cdr3_length: 16
clone_size: NA

cdr3_aa: CASSSGQGGTQFF
v_call: TRBV11-3
j_call: TRBJ2-1
cdr3_length: 13
clone_size: NA

cdr3_aa: CASSYLSDQTYNEQFF
v_call: TRBV5-1
j_call: TRBJ2-1
cdr3_length: 16
clone_size: NA

cdr3_aa: CAWTQTSGSRDTQYF
v_call: TRBV30
j_call: TRBJ2-3
cdr3_length: 15
clone_size: NA

cdr3_aa: CASTPSYNEQFF
v_call: TRBV28
j_call: TRBJ2-1
cdr3_length: 12
clone_size: NA

cdr3_aa: CASRSGGWNTEAFF
v_call: TRBV6-5
j_call: TRBJ1-1
cdr3_length: 14
clone_size: once

cdr3_aa: CASRPGPPTLSVHEQYF
v_call: TRBV28
j_call: TRBJ2-7
cdr3_length: 17
clone_size: NA

cdr3_aa: CASSHIERTSTDTQYF
v_call: TRBV3-1/TRBV3-2
j_call: TRBJ2-3
cdr3_length: 16
clone_size: NA

cdr3_aa: CAWSLSGAGANVLTF
v_call: TRBV30
j_call: TRBJ2-6
cdr3_length: 15
clone_size: NA

cdr3_aa: CASSPLQGEGHSGNTIYF
v_call: TRBV18
j_call: TRBJ1-3
cdr3_length: 18
clone_size: NA

cdr3_aa: CASSHLPGTSSVQYF
v_call: TRBV3-1/TRBV3-2
j_call: TRBJ2-7
cdr3_length: 15
clone_size: NA

cdr3_aa: CASSPVAGELFF
v_call: TRBV18
j_call: TRBJ2-2
cdr3_length: 12
clone_size: NA

cdr3_aa: CAISVEDGAYNEQFF
v_call: TRBV10-3
j_call: TRBJ2-1
cdr3_length: 15
clone_size: NA

cdr3_aa: CASRRSTEAFF
v_call: TRBV25-1
j_call: TRBJ1-1
cdr3_length: 11
clone_size: once

cdr3_aa: CASSPGLAGVVPDYEQYF
v_call: TRBV4-1
j_call: TRBJ2-7
cdr3_length: 18
clone_size: once

cdr3_aa: CASSLSRGSGTDTQYF
v_call: TRBV28
j_call: TRBJ2-3
cdr3_length: 16
clone_size: once

cdr3_aa: CASSLGGSTEAFF
v_call: TRBV5-1
j_call: TRBJ1-1
cdr3_length: 13
clone_size: NA

cdr3_aa: CASSVGDYNEQFF
v_call: TRBV9
j_call: TRBJ2-1
cdr3_length: 13
clone_size: once

cdr3_aa: CAIGSNQPQHF
v_call: TRBV10-3
j_call: TRBJ1-5
cdr3_length: 11
clone_size: NA

cdr3_aa: CASSFRGADNEQFF
v_call: TRBV27
j_call: TRBJ2-1
cdr3_length: 14
clone_size: NA

cdr3_aa: CASRAGTHGAFF
v_call: TRBV12-3/TRBV12-4
j_call: TRBJ1-1
cdr3_length: 12
clone_size: NA

cdr3_aa: CASSHSGRDLDTQYF
v_call: TRBV5-5
j_call: TRBJ2-3
cdr3_length: 15
clone_size: NA

cdr3_aa: CASSLGLEHQETQYF
v_call: TRBV9
j_call: TRBJ2-5
cdr3_length: 15
clone_size: NA

cdr3_aa: CATIPDRGRAETQYF
v_call: TRBV15
j_call: TRBJ2-5
cdr3_length: 15
clone_size: NA

cdr3_aa: CASWATGYYEQYF
v_call: TRBV6-5
j_call: TRBJ2-7
cdr3_length: 13
clone_size: NA

cdr3_aa: CASSDRALGEKLFF
v_call: TRBV2
j_call: TRBJ1-4
cdr3_length: 14
clone_size: NA

cdr3_aa: CASRLSGYEQYF
v_call: TRBV3-1/TRBV3-2
j_call: TRBJ2-7
cdr3_length: 12
clone_size: NA

cdr3_aa: CASSPLQGAYNEQFF
v_call: TRBV18
j_call: TRBJ2-1
cdr3_length: 15
clone_size: NA

cdr3_aa: CASSPQTGVSYNSPLHF
v_call: TRBV27
j_call: TRBJ1-6
cdr3_length: 17
clone_size: few

cdr3_aa: CASSFGGLERNEQFF
v_call: TRBV5-4
j_call: TRBJ2-1
cdr3_length: 15
clone_size: NA

cdr3_aa: CATSSGSINEQFF
v_call: TRBV5-6
j_call: TRBJ2-1
cdr3_length: 13
clone_size: NA

cdr3_aa: CASSVAGRDHEQYF
v_call: TRBV9
j_call: TRBJ2-7
cdr3_length: 14
clone_size: NA

cdr3_aa: CASSLVVNEQFF
v_call: TRBV7-2
j_call: TRBJ2-1
cdr3_length: 12
clone_size: NA

cdr3_aa: CASSPLGWNYGYTF
v_call: TRBV11-2
j_call: TRBJ1-2
cdr3_length: 14
clone_size: NA

cdr3_aa: CASSAEVAGNYNEQFF
v_call: TRBV7-9
j_call: TRBJ2-1
cdr3_length: 16
clone_size: NA

cdr3_aa: CASRVGGLNTEAFF
v_call: TRBV5-1
j_call: TRBJ1-1
cdr3_length: 14
clone_size: NA

cdr3_aa: CASSLGDNEQFF
v_call: TRBV28
j_call: TRBJ2-1
cdr3_length: 12
clone_size: NA

cdr3_aa: CASSPLRTSGSRSSYNEQFF
v_call: TRBV18
j_call: TRBJ2-1
cdr3_length: 20
clone_size: NA

cdr3_aa: CASSSTGGTQYF
v_call: TRBV11-2
j_call: TRBJ2-5
cdr3_length: 12
clone_size: NA

cdr3_aa: CASGPDREAFF
v_call: TRBV27
j_call: TRBJ1-1
cdr3_length: 11
clone_size: NA

cdr3_aa: CASRPQGRSEKLFF
v_call: TRBV6-6
j_call: TRBJ1-4
cdr3_length: 14
clone_size: NA

cdr3_aa: CASSEPLLIYEQYF
v_call: TRBV2
j_call: TRBJ2-7
cdr3_length: 14
clone_size: NA

cdr3_aa: CASSAGYRNEQFF
v_call: TRBV5-1
j_call: TRBJ2-1
cdr3_length: 13
clone_size: NA

cdr3_aa: CASSRQGIPTYEQYF
v_call: TRBV3-1/TRBV3-2
j_call: TRBJ2-7
cdr3_length: 15
clone_size: NA

cdr3_aa: CASSLQQATQYF
v_call: TRBV12-3/TRBV12-4
j_call: TRBJ2-5
cdr3_length: 12
clone_size: few

cdr3_aa: CASSSQGNQPQHF
v_call: TRBV12-3/TRBV12-4
j_call: TRBJ1-5
cdr3_length: 13
clone_size: NA

cdr3_aa: CASSYSMGRGFEQYF
v_call: TRBV6-2/TRBV6-3
j_call: TRBJ2-7
cdr3_length: 15
clone_size: NA

cdr3_aa: CASSLGVQGQTQYF
v_call: TRBV27
j_call: TRBJ2-5
cdr3_length: 14
clone_size: NA

cdr3_aa: CASSLALGNTIYF
v_call: TRBV7-8
j_call: TRBJ1-3
cdr3_length: 13
clone_size: many

cdr3_aa: CASSKLPRRRQESNQPQHF
v_call: TRBV21-1
j_call: TRBJ1-5
cdr3_length: 19
clone_size: NA

cdr3_aa: CASGKAYEQYF
v_call: TRBV14
j_call: TRBJ2-7
cdr3_length: 11
clone_size: NA

cdr3_aa: CASSERDRWEEQYF
v_call: TRBV7-9
j_call: TRBJ2-7
cdr3_length: 14
clone_size: NA

cdr3_aa: CASIRDANQPQHF
v_call: TRBV6-4
j_call: TRBJ1-5
cdr3_length: 13
clone_size: NA

cdr3_aa: CAWSVRRDTEAFF
v_call: TRBV30
j_call: TRBJ1-1
cdr3_length: 13
clone_size: once